These 13 T cell receptor beta chains were sequenced from one sample in a study of regulatory T cells in long-lasting Graves disease. Time point defined: newly diagnosed GD, antithyroid drugs for less than 3 months. With RNA extracted from PBMCs as input, the TCR library was made. Relying on iRepertoire HTBI primers and Arm-PCR of CDR3 regions, the team built TCR beta libraries. TCRdb re-derived calls from the multiplex PCR reads in MiXCR, one entry per CDR3 protein. The data show about 530,000 distinct CDR3 sequences, more than 15% seen once. The data were also submitted as part of a second study, on T cells in Graves' hyperthyroidism and ophthalmopathy.

The material was peripheral blood mononuclear cells (PBMCs), obtained at new diagnosis, from a patient treated with antithyroid drugs. Every receptor here comes from a woman aged 35-65 years with Graves disease.

This clonotype was picked up many times. J is TRBJ2-5 and V is TRBV20-1; 8 positions agree with TRBD2. This CDR3 is built from 13 residues. Germline CDR1 reads DFQATT; CDR2 reads SNEGSKA (reference sequence). After removal of 6 bases from V and 5 bases from J, the junction contained 8 bases not matched to a gene. The CDR3 protein is CSAADGGGETQYF. CDR3 in DNA: TGCAGTGCGGCGGACGGCGGGGGGGAGACCCAGTACTTC.

Note on this clonotype: The junction shows a germline mismatch at one end, possibly a read error. The chain joins TRBV6-1 to TRBJ2-7, with 9 positions matching TRBD1. The V gene's germline CDR1 is MNHNS and CDR2 SASEGT. The CDR3 loop spans 13 amino acids. CDR3 in amino acids: CASREDRGEEQYF. DNA for the CDR3: TGTGCCAGCAGGGAAGACAGGGGGGAGGAGCAGTACTTC.

This clonotype was seen repeatedly, ten times or more. The rearrangement links TRBV7-6 to TRBJ2-5; 7 bases line up with TRBD1. Trimming cost V 5 bases and J 3 bases; bases outside gene matches: 6. The CDR3 is 14 residues long. Germline CDR1 reads SGHVS; CDR2 reads FNYEAQ. The CDR3 spells CASSLPDRKETQYF. The CDR3 DNA sequence: TGTGCCAGCAGCCTGCCGGACAGGAAAGAGACCCAGTACTTC. Full variable domain (remainder filled in from reference TRBV7-6 and TRBJ2-5): GAGVSQSPRYKVTKRGQDVALRCDPISGHVSLYWYRQALGQGPEFLTYFNYEAQQDKSGLPNDRFSAERPEGSISTLTIQRTEQRDSAMYRCASSLPDRKETQYFGPGTRLLVL.

In its sample, this clonotype was seen a few times. The rearrangement links TRBV7-9 to TRBJ1-6, with 7 bases aligning to TRBD1. The V segment lost 5 bases and the J segment 7 bases; nucleotides outside the gene matches: 8. Germline CDR1 is SEHNR and CDR2 is FQNEAQ (reference sequence). This CDR3 has 15 amino acids. The CDR3 sequence: CASSEDRAGNSPLHF. CDR3 sequence (DNA): TGTGCCAGCAGCGAAGACAGGGCGGGAAATTCACCCCTCCACTTT.

This clonotype was observed many times. One end of the junction does not line up with germline, which may come from a read error. The CDR3 loop reads CASSLGGDYGYTF. The CDR3 DNA reads as TGTGCCAGCAGCTTAGGGGGTGACTATGGCTACACCTTC. The chain employs TRBV5-1 and TRBJ1-2; weak D call: TRBD1 (6 bases). This CDR3 has 13 residues. Germline V gene sequence: CDR1 SGHRS, CDR2 YFSETQ.

This clonotype was seen at least ten times. The chain joins TRBV11-2 to TRBJ1-2; TRBD1 might be the D (5 bases). Germline lookup yields CDR1 SGHAT and CDR2 FQNNGV. The V gene lost 2 bases and the J gene lost 3 bases, with 13 bases spanning the gap. The CDR3 loop spans 15 amino acids. CDR3 in amino acids: CASSLSDTSHYGYTF. The CDR3 bases are TGTGCCAGCAGCTTATCGGACACGAGTCACTATGGCTACACCTTC.

This clonotype was picked up many times. This chain uses TRBV7-3 with TRBJ2-2; tentative D call: TRBD2 (6 bases). The germline V gene encodes CDR1 SGHTA and CDR2 FQGTGA. The CDR3 is 13 amino acids. With 4 bases removed from V and 7 bases from J, the gap between germline ends came to 10 bases. This CDR3 reads CASSSGVFGELFF. DNA for the CDR3: TGTGCCAGCAGCTCGGGGGTGTTCGGGGAGCTGTTTTTT.

This clonotype was counted between two and nine times. The chain has TRBV5-1 and TRBJ1-4, with D perhaps TRBD1 (6 bases). Trimming pared 3 bases from V and 4 bases from J, leaving 19 bases between. In germline, CDR1 is SGHRS, CDR2 YFSETQ. The CDR3 runs to 17 residues. CDR3 sequence reads: CASSSGGPPTRNEKLFF. CDR3 DNA sequence: TGCGCCAGCAGCTCCGGGGGGCCGCCGACCCGTAATGAAAAACTGTTTTTT.

A single count supports this clonotype. A much bigger clone sits one base away, suggesting this may be a read error. The chain is built from TRBV6-2 or TRBV6-3 and TRBJ2-1; tentative D call: TRBD2 (6 bases). The CDR3 extends over 15 amino acids. CDR1 is MNHEY and CDR2 is SVGEGT in the germline V gene. Trimming stripped 11 bases from V and 7 bases from J, with 24 bases between. The DNA for the CDR3 is TGTGCCGGCACCCACCTGCCGAGGGCGGGGAATGAGCAGTTCTTC. Translating gives CAGTHLPRAGNEQFF.

The V call is TRBV5-1, the J call TRBJ1-4; 9 bases are shared with TRBD1. Germline CDR1 SGHRS, CDR2 YFSETQ. There are 14 residues in the CDR3. Unmatched junction bases numbered 4, after V lost 4 bases and J lost 6 bases. The CDR3 coding sequence is TGCGCCAGCAGCCCGAGGACAGGGGATGAAAAACTGTTTTTT. This sequence encodes CASSPRTGDEKLFF. The full variable domain, rest sourced from reference TRBV5-1 and TRBJ1-4, is KAGVTQTPRYLIKTRGQQVTLSCSPISGHRSVSWYQQTPGQGLQFLFEYFSETQRNKGNFPGRFSGRQFSNSRSEMNVSTLELGDSALYLCASSPRTGDEKLFFGSGTQLSVL.

This clonotype has ten or more counts. The rearrangement joins TRBV27 to TRBJ2-3; D is possibly TRBD1 (6 bases). The CDR3 is 15 amino acids. Trimming removed 6 bases at V and 6 bases at J, with 19 bases between. Germline loops: CDR1 MNHEY, CDR2 SMNVEV (reference sequence). CDR3 sequence: CASRSTGFAGDTQYF. The CDR3 DNA reads as TGTGCCAGCAGGTCCACAGGGTTCGCCGGGGATACGCAGTATTTT.

The CDR3 here is CASNPDRGINNQPQHF. The DNA of the CDR3 is TGTGCCAGCAACCCGGACAGGGGTATCAACAATCAGCCCCAGCATTTT. The rearrangement joins TRBV27 to TRBJ1-5; 9 nucleotides line up with TRBD1. Losses at the gene ends were 7 bases for V and 3 bases for J; bases not matched to a gene: 10. CDR1 and CDR2 from the germline V gene are MNHEY and SMNVEV (reference sequence). CDR3 length equals 16 residues.

The sample holds many counts of this clonotype. The V gene is TRBV19, the J gene TRBJ1-5, with D unclear. The CDR3 has 11 residues. The ends were cut back, 5 bases at V and 5 bases at J, with 4 bases in the middle. In germline, CDR1 is LNHDA, CDR2 SQIVND (reference sequence). The CDR3 DNA reads TGTGCCAGTAGTCAAGATCAGCCCCAGCATTTT. It yields the protein CASSQDQPQHF.